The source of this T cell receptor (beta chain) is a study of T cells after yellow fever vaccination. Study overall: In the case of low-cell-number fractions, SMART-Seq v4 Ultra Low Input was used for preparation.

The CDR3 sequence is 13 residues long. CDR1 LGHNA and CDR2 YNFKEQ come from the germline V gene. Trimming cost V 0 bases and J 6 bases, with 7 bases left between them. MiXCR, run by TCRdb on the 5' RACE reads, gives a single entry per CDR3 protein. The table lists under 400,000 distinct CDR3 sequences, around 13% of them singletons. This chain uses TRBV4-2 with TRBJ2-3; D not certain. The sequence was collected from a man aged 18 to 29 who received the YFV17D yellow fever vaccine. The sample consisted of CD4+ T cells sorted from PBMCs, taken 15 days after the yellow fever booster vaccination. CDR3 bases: TGTGCCAGCAGCCAAGATAATGGCGATACGCAGTATTTT. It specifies CASSQDNGDTQYF.